This T cell receptor (beta chain) is drawn from a study of blood T cell repertoires in COVID-19. In the study overall: The samples span acute and convalescent COVID-19 from the United States, Italy and Spain. T cells, B-cell-depleted T cells, or PBMCs provided the cDNA or gDNA that served as material.

CDR3 size: 18 residues. J gave up 0 bases and V 1 base, and 7 bases lay outside the gene matches. Germline-derived CDR1 and CDR2 are SGHRS and YFSETQ. Under the authors' procedure: From reference gene primer amplification, estimates of nucleated cell counts were derived. The method was immunoSEQ multiplex PCR; TCRdb's version includes in-frame clones alone and lacks a portion of them. Clonal size and the V and J genes are those of that table, whereas D and trimming came from the DNA. This sample has some 310,000 clones, with around 86% found just once. The origin of this receptor is a man aged 50 to 59 with active or convalescent COVID-19. V and J are TRBV5-1 and TRBJ2-6; the match to TRBD1 covers 7 bases. The sequenced material came from peripheral blood. Here the CDR3 reads CASSLWTGKFSGANVLTF. The CDR3 DNA reads TGCGCCAGCAGCTTGTGGACAGGAAAATTCTCTGGGGCCAACGTCCTGACTTTC.